The rows below give T cell receptor beta chains drawn from one sample of a study of blood T cell repertoires in COVID-19. Clones were sequenced by immunoSEQ multiplex PCR, and TCRdb holds only the in-frame ones, with some missing. The sample includes approximately 110,000 clones, 85% of them seen just once. The sequencing sample was made of peripheral blood. These receptors originate from a human donor in a cohort sampled during active COVID-19. CDR3s include the opening cysteine and the closing phenylalanine or tryptophan. The order of the fields is D gene, V gene, clone size, J gene, CDR3 protein, CDR3 DNA. D genes are given only for firm matches. The listing skips clone size in some rows; elsewhere it reads once, few, many or a size class.

TRBD1	TRBV7-2	.	TRBJ1-5	CASSFGQGSNQPQHF	TGTGCCAGCAGCTTCGGACAGGGCAGCAATCAGCCCCAGCATTTT
.	TRBV10-3	.	TRBJ2-3	CAISDRVEDTQYF	TGTGCCATCAGTGACAGGGTTGAAGATACGCAGTATTTT
TRBD1	TRBV6-2/TRBV6-3	.	TRBJ1-5	CASSYPVDRLYSNQPQHF	TGTGCCAGCAGTTACCCCGTGGACAGGCTGTATAGCAATCAGCCCCAGCATTTT
TRBD2	TRBV24-1	.	TRBJ2-1	CATSASTSGGPLSSYNEQFF	TGTGCCACCAGTGCCTCGACTAGCGGGGGGCCTCTAAGCTCCTACAATGAGCAGTTCTTC
.	TRBV19	.	TRBJ1-2	CASTIPGAYGYTF	TGTGCCAGTACCATCCCAGGGGCCTATGGCTACACCTTC
.	TRBV12-3/TRBV12-4	once	TRBJ1-3	CASSSSLGNTIYF	TGTGCCAGCAGCAGTAGCTTAGGAAACACCATATATTTT
TRBD1	TRBV30	.	TRBJ2-7	CAWRSGDRGYYEQYF	TGTGCCTGGAGGTCCGGGGACAGGGGGTACTACGAGCAGTACTTC
.	TRBV27	.	TRBJ1-5	CASPKLDFNQPQHF	TGTGCCAGTCCCAAACTCGATTTCAATCAGCCCCAGCATTTT
.	TRBV5-4	once	TRBJ2-2	CASSLVYTGELFF	TGTGCCAGCAGCTTGGTATACACCGGGGAGCTGTTTTTT
.	TRBV7-2	.	TRBJ2-6	CARGTAISGANVLTF	TGTGCCCGGGGGACCGCAATCTCTGGGGCCAACGTCCTGACTTTC
.	TRBV11-2	.	TRBJ1-1	CASSGKGVTEAFF	TGTGCCAGCAGCGGTAAGGGGGTCACTGAAGCTTTCTTT
TRBD2	TRBV20-1	.	TRBJ2-1	CSASDGLAGGGGNEQFF	TGCAGTGCTAGTGACGGACTCGCGGGGGGCGGGGGCAATGAGCAGTTCTTC
TRBD2	TRBV13	once	TRBJ2-2	CASSISWTSGGAESGELFF	TGTGCCAGCAGCATTTCCTGGACTAGCGGGGGGGCGGAAAGCGGGGAGCTGTTTTTT
.	TRBV15	.	TRBJ2-1	CATSREGGLGADEQFF	TGTGCCACCAGCAGAGAGGGGGGTCTTGGGGCCGATGAGCAGTTCTTC
TRBD2	TRBV15	.	TRBJ2-3	CATSRDGLAPTDTQYF	TGTGCCACCAGCAGAGATGGACTAGCCCCCACAGATACGCAGTATTTT
.	TRBV15	.	TRBJ1-2	CATSRDFKSGYTF	TGTGCCACCAGCAGAGATTTTAAGAGCGGCTACACCTTC
TRBD2	TRBV11-2	.	TRBJ2-3	CASSLEERAGAPDTQYF	TGTGCCAGCAGCTTAGAAGAGCGAGCGGGGGCCCCAGATACGCAGTATTTT
.	TRBV6-5	.	TRBJ1-5	CASSREAAGNQPQHF	TGTGCCAGCAGTCGGGAGGCAGCCGGCAATCAGCCCCAGCATTTT
TRBD1	TRBV5-1	few	TRBJ2-7	CASSLDRGSGEQYF	TGCGCCAGCAGCTTGGACAGGGGTTCGGGGGAGCAGTACTTC
.	TRBV6-5	.	TRBJ1-2	CASSQGRLYGYTF	TGTGCCAGCAGTCAGGGGCGGCTTTATGGCTACACCTTC
TRBD1	TRBV5-1	.	TRBJ2-1	CASSPGQGYTNEQFF	TGCGCCAGCAGCCCCGGACAGGGGTATACTAATGAGCAGTTCTTC
TRBD1	TRBV7-2	.	TRBJ1-5	CASSLGDRGWQPQHF	TGTGCCAGCAGCTTAGGGGACAGGGGTTGGCAGCCCCAGCATTTT
.	TRBV27	.	TRBJ1-5	CASSPAGYSNQPQHF	TGTGCCAGCAGTCCAGCCGGGTATAGCAATCAGCCCCAGCATTTT
TRBD2	TRBV15	.	TRBJ2-3	CATKRGRVTDTQYF	TGTGCCACCAAGCGGGGGCGAGTCACAGATACGCAGTATTTT
TRBD2	TRBV28	.	TRBJ2-5	CASSLGLAIEETQYF	TGTGCCAGCAGTCTTGGACTAGCTATCGAAGAGACCCAGTACTTC
.	TRBV10-3	.	TRBJ1-2	CAISDGSSSNYGYTF	TGTGCCATCAGTGACGGGAGCTCCAGTAACTATGGCTACACCTTC
TRBD2	TRBV9	.	TRBJ2-1	CASSPRGLAGGAEQFF	TGTGCCAGCAGCCCCCGCGGACTAGCGGGGGGCGCTGAGCAGTTCTTC
.	TRBV5-1	.	TRBJ2-3	CASSRTLGGVSTDTQYF	TGCGCCAGCAGCCGTACTCTTGGCGGGGTAAGCACAGATACGCAGTATTTT
TRBD1	TRBV15	once	TRBJ2-5	CATSRPRGGMETQYF	TGTGCCACCAGCAGACCCCGAGGGGGCATGGAGACCCAGTACTTC
.	TRBV7-2	.	TRBJ2-7	CASSSLGDKFNEQYF	TGTGCCAGCAGCTCGCTTGGGGACAAGTTCAACGAGCAGTACTTC
TRBD1	TRBV11-2	.	TRBJ1-5	CASSLVTGARGQPQHF	TGTGCCAGCAGCTTAGTGACAGGGGCGCGGGGTCAGCCCCAGCATTTT
.	TRBV29-1	.	TRBJ2-1	CSVVRGAGWIFF	TGCAGCGTTGTCAGGGGCGCAGGGTGGATCTTCTTC
TRBD1	TRBV5-1	.	TRBJ1-4	CASSLHRGNEKLFF	TGCGCCAGCAGCCTCCACAGGGGTAATGAAAAACTGTTTTTT
.	TRBV7-2	few	TRBJ2-2	CASSLGGVNTGELFF	TGTGCCAGCAGCTTGGGCGGGGTGAACACCGGGGAGCTGTTTTTT
TRBD1	TRBV28	.	TRBJ1-6	CASRPRDRAHSPLHF	TGTGCCAGCAGACCCAGGGACAGGGCCCATTCACCCCTCCACTTT
TRBD1	TRBV28	.	TRBJ1-5	CASENRTGRKELQHF	TGTGCCAGCGAGAATCGGACAGGGAGGAAAGAGCTCCAGCATTTT
.	TRBV10-3	.	TRBJ1-1	CAISDPADRSVGTEAFF	TGTGCCATCAGTGACCCAGCCGACAGGTCGGTTGGCACTGAAGCTTTCTTT
TRBD1	TRBV5-1	.	TRBJ1-4	CASRPETGGNEKLFF	TGCGCCAGCAGACCGGAGACAGGGGGAAATGAAAAACTGTTTTTT
.	TRBV7-8	.	TRBJ2-3	CASSLALRSADTQYF	TGTGCCAGCAGCTTAGCGCTGAGGTCGGCAGATACGCAGTATTTT
TRBD1	TRBV5-1	.	TRBJ2-5	CASSIGTGGTPETQYF	TGCGCCAGCAGCATAGGGACAGGGGGAACCCCAGAGACCCAGTACTTC
TRBD1	TRBV4-2	.	TRBJ2-6	CASSQQGTAGANVLTF	TGTGCCAGCAGCCAGCAAGGGACAGCTGGGGCCAACGTCCTGACTTTC
TRBD1	TRBV27	.	TRBJ1-2	CASSFRGLYGYTF	TGTGCCAGCAGTTTTAGGGGGCTCTATGGCTACACCTTC
.	TRBV14	.	TRBJ2-7	CASSLVSYEQYF	TGTGCCAGCAGCCTCGTCTCCTACGAGCAGTACTTC
.	TRBV30	few	TRBJ1-6	CAWSVAAQIGSPLHF	TGTGCCTGGAGTGTAGCGGCACAAATCGGTTCACCCCTCCACTTT
TRBD1	TRBV6-2/TRBV6-3	.	TRBJ2-3	CASSDRRQGGTDTQYF	TGTGCCAGCAGTGACCGCCGACAGGGCGGCACAGATACGCAGTATTTT
.	TRBV7-9	.	TRBJ1-4	CASSLSGVEKLFF	TGTGCCAGCAGCTTAAGCGGTGTTGAAAAACTGTTTTTT
.	TRBV5-1	few	TRBJ2-3	CASSLVRRAPTDTQYF	TGCGCCAGCAGCTTGGTAAGGAGAGCCCCCACGGATACGCAGTATTTT
TRBD1	TRBV7-3	.	TRBJ2-7	CASSKRQGAGEQYF	TGTGCCAGCAGCAAAAGACAGGGGGCCGGGGAGCAGTACTTC
TRBD1	TRBV7-9	.	TRBJ1-1	CASSYPRTGGASTEAFF	TGTGCCAGCAGCTACCCTAGGACAGGGGGCGCAAGCACTGAAGCTTTCTTT
TRBD1	TRBV6-6	.	TRBJ2-3	CASSLPTGRTDTQYF	TGTGCCAGCAGTCTACCGACAGGGCGTACAGATACGCAGTATTTT
.	TRBV19	.	TRBJ2-2	CASSIRGGGELFF	TGTGCCAGTAGTATTCGGGGTGGCGGGGAGCTGTTTTTT
.	TRBV7-2	.	TRBJ2-3	CASSHGLNTDTQYF	TGTGCCAGCAGCCACGGACTCAACACAGATACGCAGTATTTT